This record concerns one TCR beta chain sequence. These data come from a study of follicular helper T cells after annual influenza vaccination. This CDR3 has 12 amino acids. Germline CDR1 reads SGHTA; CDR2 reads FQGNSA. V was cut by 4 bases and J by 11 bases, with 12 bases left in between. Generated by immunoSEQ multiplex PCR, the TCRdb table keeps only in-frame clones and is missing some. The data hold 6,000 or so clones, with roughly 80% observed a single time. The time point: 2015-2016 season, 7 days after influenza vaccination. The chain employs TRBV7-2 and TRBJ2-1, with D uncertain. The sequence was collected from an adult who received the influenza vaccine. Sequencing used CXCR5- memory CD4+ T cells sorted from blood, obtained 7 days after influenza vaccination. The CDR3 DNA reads TGTGCCAGCAGCTCGTATTTGTTACAGCAGTTCTTC. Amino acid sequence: CASSSYLLQQFF.